This TCR beta chain derives from a study of T cell changes during pregnancy in multiple sclerosis. This clone was recorded only once. Profiling relied on immunoSEQ multiplex PCR, and the TCRdb table lists in-frame clones only, not all of them. The sample includes some 130,000 clones, about 96% seen only once; the top ten take roughly 0.44%. V dropped 8 bases and J dropped 1 base, with 12 bases sitting between them. Germline-derived CDR1 and CDR2 are SNHLY and FYNNEI. This CDR3 has 13 residues. The chain combines TRBV2 with TRBJ2-7; TRBD1 is a possible D gene (5 bases). This receptor was taken from a female donor with multiple sclerosis, enrolled in a pregnancy study. The material was peripheral blood, obtained after pregnancy. The CDR3 here is CASRYRTSYEQYF. The CDR3 region has the DNA TGTGCCAGCCGCTACAGGACATCCTACGAGCAGTACTTC.